This T cell receptor beta chain was sequenced in a study of T cell repertoires in cytomegalovirus infection. Looking at the study overall: Public TCR beta signatures marked donors with CMV infection and the matching HLA.

TCRdb redid the calling of the reads with MiXCR, one entry per CDR3 protein. The sample has over 450,000 distinct CDR3 sequences; roughly 10% are singletons. Study outcomes and limitations: The ex vivo response was dominated by HLA-C-restricted CMV-specific TCR beta clonotypes.

This clonotype has a handful of counts. Its antigen is as yet unknown. Germline V gene lookup returns CDR1 MNHEY and CDR2 SMNVEV (reference sequence). This CDR3 has 11 residues. V was cut by 6 bases and J by 6 bases, with 6 bases left in between. This clonotype was sampled from a human donor in good health (CMV status not recorded). Some clones in this sample may be carry-over from other donors' samples. V gene TRBV27 combines with J gene TRBJ2-1; weak D call: TRBD1 (5 bases). The material sequenced was PBMCs. CDR3: CASRQGNEQFF. As DNA, the CDR3 is TGTGCCAGCAGGCAGGGCAATGAGCAGTTCTTC.